A single sample is the source of the 20 T cell receptor beta chains below, sequenced in a study of beta chain features in type 1 diabetes. Reverse transcribing all isolated RNA meant expressed TCRB transcripts were sequenced. Generated by immunoSEQ multiplex PCR, the TCRdb table keeps only in-frame clones and is missing some. The repertoire includes roughly 290,000 clones, under 8.5% of them detected once, and roughly 0.94% sits in the top ten. The sequenced sample consisted of central memory CD4+ T cells from blood. The receptor source for this set is a woman aged 18-29 years in good health.

The V call is TRBV2, the J call TRBJ1-2, with D perhaps TRBD1 (6 bases). Per the germline V gene, CDR1 is SNHLY and CDR2 is FYNNEI. The V gene lost 11 bases and the J gene lost 4 bases, with 14 bases spanning the gap. The CDR3 totals 12 residues. The CDR3 sequence is CAGKDSSYGYTF. The CDR3 DNA reads as TGTGCCGGGAAGGACAGTAGCTATGGCTACACCTTC.

This chain links TRBV19 with TRBJ1-4, with 12 positions matching TRBD1. CDR1 LNHDA and CDR2 SQIVND come from the germline V gene (reference sequence). J was trimmed by 7 bases and V by 8 bases; bases with no gene match: 2. This CDR3 has 13 residues. The CDR3 reads CASGDRGREKLFF. DNA of the CDR3: TGTGCCAGTGGGGACAGGGGGCGTGAAAAACTGTTTTTT.

This chain's CDR3 is CASSDTGDSPLHF. CDR3 nucleotides: TGTGCCAGCAGCGACACAGGGGATTCACCCCTCCACTTT. The chain joins TRBV11-1 to TRBJ1-6, with 7 bases lining up with TRBD1. CDR1 is SGHAT and CDR2 is FQDESV in the germline V gene (reference sequence). CDR3 size: 13 residues. Trimming took 5 bases from V and 8 from J; bases not matched to a gene: 3.

This clone was seen a few times. The V and J genes are TRBV6-6 and TRBJ1-5; D perhaps matches TRBD1 (5 bases). The germline V and J ends were trimmed by 5 bases and 5 bases, with 16 bases remaining between them. Germline V gene sequence: CDR1 MNHNY, CDR2 SVGAGI (reference sequence). The CDR3 covers 15 residues. The DNA for the CDR3 is TGTGCCAGCAGTAACGCCCCACTGGGGGATCAGCCCCAGCATTTT. Translation: CASSNAPLGDQPQHF.

The genes are TRBV19 and TRBJ2-1, with D unresolved. V was cut by 1 base and J by 9 bases, with 13 bases left in between. CDR3 length equals 14 residues. Germline V lookup: CDR1 LNHDA, CDR2 SQIVND (reference sequence). CDR3 nucleotide sequence: TGTGCCAGTAGTATAGGCCTGACCTGGGGTGAGCAGTTCTTC. Translating gives CASSIGLTWGEQFF.

As DNA, the CDR3 is TGTGCCAGCAGCCCGGACAGCAGTGTAGCCAAAAACATTCAGTACTTC. Translating gives CASSPDSSVAKNIQYF. The J gene is TRBJ2-4, the V gene TRBV7-2; tentatively, D is TRBD1 (6 bases). The V gene's germline CDR1 is SGHTA and CDR2 FQGNSA. V lost 5 bases, J lost 0 bases, and 14 bases lay in between. This CDR3 spans 16 amino acids.

The table lists this clone with a few counts. The chain recombines TRBV29-1 with TRBJ2-5, with 10 nucleotides matching TRBD2. The V gene's germline CDR1 is SQVTM and CDR2 ANQGSEA. The CDR3 spans 14 residues. The V segment lost 6 bases and the J segment 3 bases; nucleotides outside the gene matches: 7. Written as DNA, the CDR3 is TGCAGCGTGACACGGACTAGCGGAAAAGAGACCCAGTACTTC. It translates to CSVTRTSGKETQYF.

At least ten counts were recorded for this clone. The gene calls are TRBV23-1 and TRBJ1-2; perhaps TRBD1 as D (5 bases). TRBV23-1 is sorted into the ORF group, with uncertain function. This CDR3 region has 14 residues. The ends were cut back, 6 bases at V and 2 bases at J, with 13 bases in the middle. The CDR3 region is CASSRWTHNYGYTF. Written as DNA, the CDR3 is TGCGCCAGCAGCCGCTGGACACACAACTATGGCTACACCTTC.

This clone was seen more than once but under ten times. Other DNA sequences of this sample code for an identical CDR3. The CDR3 loop reads CATSRGDRKNIQYF. The CDR3 coding sequence is TGTGCCACCAGTAGGGGGGACAGAAAAAACATTCAGTACTTC. This sequence joins TRBV15 and TRBJ2-4; D is perhaps TRBD1 (7 bases). V lost 6 bases and J 4 bases, leaving 13 bases between the germline ends. This CDR3 is 14 amino acids long. CDR1 is LNHNV, CDR2 YYDKDF, per germline (reference sequence).

The chain carries TRBV6-5 and TRBJ2-1; 8 bases are a match to TRBD1. This CDR3 contains 14 residues. The J segment lost 9 bases and the V segment lost 6 bases, leaving 10 bases of the junction unmatched. Germline CDR1 is MNHEY and CDR2 is SVGAGI. The CDR3 nucleotides read TGTGCCAGCAGATACGGACAGGGTTTCTCTGAGCAGTTCTTC. Translating gives CASRYGQGFSEQFF.

This clone showed up just a few times. The rearrangement uses TRBV7-3 and TRBJ2-1; 10 bases agree with TRBD2. The CDR3 is made up of 14 amino acids. With V trimmed by 5 bases and J by 5 bases, 3 bases remained unmatched. Looked up from germline, CDR1 is SGHTA and CDR2 is FQGTGA. CDR3 coding DNA: TGTGCCAGCAGCCTAGCGGGAGTCAACAATGAGCAGTTCTTC. It yields the protein CASSLAGVNNEQFF.

The V call is TRBV4-2, the J call TRBJ2-1; D possibly matches TRBD1 or TRBD2 (5 bases each). CDR1 and CDR2 from the germline V gene are LGHNA and YNFKEQ. The CDR3 loop spans 17 amino acids. The germline V and J ends were trimmed by 0 bases and 2 bases, with 14 bases remaining between them. The CDR3 loop reads CASSQDMGRAAYNEQFF. The CDR3 region has the DNA TGTGCCAGCAGCCAAGATATGGGGCGGGCGGCCTACAATGAGCAGTTCTTC.

This chain links TRBV7-2 with TRBJ1-5; D uncertain. V shed 5 bases and J shed 1 base, with 12 bases lying between them. Germline CDR1 is SGHTA and CDR2 is FQGNSA. The CDR3 covers 15 residues. This chain's CDR3 is CASSRQFGSNQPQHF. In nucleotides, the CDR3 is TGTGCCAGCAGCCGCCAATTCGGGAGCAATCAGCCCCAGCATTTT. Based on the CDR3 plus reference TRBV7-2 and TRBJ1-5, the full variable domain is GAGVSQSPSNKVTEKGKDVELRCDPISGHTALYWYRQSLGQGLEFLIYFQGNSAPDKSGLPSDRFSAERTGGSVSTLTIQRTQQEDSAVYLCASSRQFGSNQPQHFGDGTRLSIL.

This clone was seen a handful of times. This chain uses TRBV4-3 with TRBJ2-2; 8 bases line up with TRBD1. V trimming: 4 bases; J trimming: 2 bases; junction bases outside the gene matches: 6. Germline CDR1 and CDR2: LGHNA and YSLEER. The CDR3 has 16 amino acids. CDR3 DNA sequence: TGCGCCAGCAGCCCCCTGACAGGGGACAACACCGGGGAGCTGTTTTTT. Protein sequence: CASSPLTGDNTGELFF.

The chain employs TRBV11-3 and TRBJ2-3, with 8 bases aligning to TRBD1. Germline CDR1 SGHNT, CDR2 YENEEA. The CDR3 sequence is 16 residues long. V trimming: 5 bases; J trimming: 0 bases; junction bases outside the gene matches: 7. CDR3 protein: CASSRGTGQSTDTQYF. CDR3 nucleotide sequence: TGTGCCAGCAGCCGTGGGACAGGCCAAAGCACAGATACGCAGTATTTT.

V is TRBV11-2 and J is TRBJ2-4; TRBD1 aligns across 8 bases. In germline, CDR1 is SGHAT, CDR2 FQNNGV. V lost 3 bases, J lost 8 bases, and 12 bases stayed unmatched. The CDR3 loop spans 16 amino acids. The CDR3 nucleotides are TGTGCCAGCAGCTTTCAGGCAGGGGGCATGGGTTACATTCAGTACTTC. It is translated as CASSFQAGGMGYIQYF.

V and J are TRBV30 and TRBJ1-1; D unclear. V was clipped by 8 bases and J by 5 bases, with 9 bases between them. The CDR3 length is 10 residues. In germline, CDR1 is GTSNPN, CDR2 SVGIG (reference sequence). The CDR3 sequence: CALGRTEAFF. Written as DNA, the CDR3 is TGTGCCCTTGGGAGGACTGAAGCTTTCTTT.

This chain joins TRBV11-3 and TRBJ2-1; D uncertain. The CDR3 extends over 12 amino acids. CDR1 is SGHNT and CDR2 is YENEEA in the germline V gene. V was clipped by 5 bases and J by 10 bases, with 12 bases between them. The chain's CDR3 is CASSLGPREQFF. The CDR3 DNA sequence: TGTGCCAGCAGCCTCGGGCCGCGGGAGCAGTTCTTC. Full variable domain (rest looked up from reference TRBV11-3 and TRBJ2-1): EAGVVQSPRYKIIEKKQPVAFWCNPISGHNTLYWYLQNLGQGPELLIRYENEEAVDDSQLPKDRFSAERLKGVDSTLKIQPAELGDSAVYLCASSLGPREQFFGPGTRLTVL.

The chain recombines TRBV27 with TRBJ2-5; a weak D match, TRBD1 (6 bases). The CDR3 totals 15 residues. The germline V and J ends were trimmed by 5 bases and 7 bases, with 20 bases remaining between them. Germline lookup yields CDR1 MNHEY and CDR2 SMNVEV (reference sequence). The CDR3 DNA reads as TGTGCCAGCAGTCCAAGACAGGACCCGAGGAGGACCCAGTACTTC. Amino acid sequence: CASSPRQDPRRTQYF.

The chain uses TRBV4-1 and TRBJ1-2; D may be TRBD1 (6 bases). Trimming cost V 1 base and J 3 bases, with 15 bases left between them. The CDR3 runs to 16 residues. Germline CDR1 MGHRA, CDR2 YSYEKL. The DNA of the CDR3 is TGCGCCAGCAGCCAAGGGCTTAGGGGGGCGCACTATGGCTACACCTTC. This sequence encodes CASSQGLRGAHYGYTF.